This note documents a single TCR beta chain sequence. The sample belongs to a study of blood T cell repertoires in COVID-19. Source study methods: Reference gene primer amplification in the assay estimated nucleated cell counts. Method: immunoSEQ multiplex PCR; TCRdb's copy keeps in-frame clones and lacks some. Clonal size and the V and J genes are those of that table, whereas D and trimming came from the DNA. The sample has hundreds of thousands of clones, about nine tenths seen once. What the recovered Cohort 3 donors had was two negative PCRs, clearance, or symptom resolution. The germline CDR1 and CDR2 sequences are LNHDA and SQIVND (reference sequence). The CDR3 has 14 residues. The trim removed 4 bases at V and 0 bases at J, leaving 2 bases unmatched.

The chain couples TRBV19 to TRBJ2-7; 8 bases are a match to TRBD1. This receptor was obtained from a young woman who had recovered from COVID-19. Sequenced material: PBMCs or T cells enriched from blood (not recorded which). The CDR3 sequence: CASSSRGRSYEQYF. The CDR3 nucleotides read TGTGCCAGTAGTAGCAGGGGGCGCTCCTACGAGCAGTACTTC.